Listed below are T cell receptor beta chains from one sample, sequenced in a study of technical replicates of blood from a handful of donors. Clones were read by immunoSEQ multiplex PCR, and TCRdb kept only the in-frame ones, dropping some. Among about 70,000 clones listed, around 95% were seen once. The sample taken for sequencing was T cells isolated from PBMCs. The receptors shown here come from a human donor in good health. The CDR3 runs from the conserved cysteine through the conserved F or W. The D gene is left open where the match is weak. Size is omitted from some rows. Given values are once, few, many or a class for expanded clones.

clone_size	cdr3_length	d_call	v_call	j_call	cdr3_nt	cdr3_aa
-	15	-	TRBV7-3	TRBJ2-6	TGTGCCAGCAGCGTGGGGGGTCCCGGGGCCAACGTCCTGACTTTC	CASSVGGPGANVLTF
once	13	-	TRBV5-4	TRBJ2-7	TGTGCCAGCAGCTTGGACGGCTCCTACGAGCAGTACTTC	CASSLDGSYEQYF
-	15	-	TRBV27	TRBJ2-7	TGTGCCAGCAGTTTATCGGGCCCCCGGGACTACGAGCAGTACTTC	CASSLSGPRDYEQYF
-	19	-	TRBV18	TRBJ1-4	TGTGCCAGCTCACCACCACTTCCAGGGGTTCGTGCAACTAATGAAAAACTGTTTTTT	CASSPPLPGVRATNEKLFF
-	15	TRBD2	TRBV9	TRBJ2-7	TGTGCCAGCAGCGTTGGCGGGAGGTCGTCCTACGAGCAGTACTTC	CASSVGGRSSYEQYF
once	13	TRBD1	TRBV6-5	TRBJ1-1	TGTGCCAGCAGGAGGGGACAGGGGACTGAAGCTTTCTTT	CASRRGQGTEAFF
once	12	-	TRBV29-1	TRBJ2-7	TGCAGCGGCCTAATCGGAGTCTACGAGCAGTACTTC	CSGLIGVYEQYF
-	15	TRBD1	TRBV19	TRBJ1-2	TGTGCCAGTAGTATCCTCGAGAGGGGGCTGTATGGCTACACCTTC	CASSILERGLYGYTF
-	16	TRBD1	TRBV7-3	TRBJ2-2	TGTGCCATCCAAAAGGACAGGGGCTCGAACACCGGGGAGCTGTTTTTT	CAIQKDRGSNTGELFF
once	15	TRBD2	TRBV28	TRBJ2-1	TGTGCCAGCAGTTTGGGACTAGCGCTATACAATGAGCAGTTCTTC	CASSLGLALYNEQFF
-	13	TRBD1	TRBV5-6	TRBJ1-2	TGTGCCAGCAGACTGACAGGGGGGCTTGGCTACACCTTC	CASRLTGGLGYTF
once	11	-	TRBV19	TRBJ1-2	TGTGCCAGTACTGAGAGATATGGCTACACCTTC	CASTERYGYTF
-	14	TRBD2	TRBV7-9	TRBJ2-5	TGTGCCAGCAGCTTAACTAGCGGCGGGGAGACCCAGTACTTC	CASSLTSGGETQYF
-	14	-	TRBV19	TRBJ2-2	TGTGCCAGTAGCAGGGACTTGAACACCGGGGAGCTGTTTTTT	CASSRDLNTGELFF
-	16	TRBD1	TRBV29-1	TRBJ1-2	TGCAGCGTTGGTACTGGACAGGGGTTGTTAGCGTGGGGCTACACCTTC	CSVGTGQGLLAWGYTF
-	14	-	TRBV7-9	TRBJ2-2	TGTGCCAGCAGCCCGATAGTGTGGACCGGGGAGCTGTTTTTT	CASSPIVWTGELFF
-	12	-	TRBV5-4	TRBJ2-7	TGTGCCAGCAGCTCCGATCCTAACGAGCAGTACTTC	CASSSDPNEQYF
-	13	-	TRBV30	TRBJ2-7	TGTGCCTGGAGTGGGGGACACTCCTACGAGCAGTACTTC	CAWSGGHSYEQYF
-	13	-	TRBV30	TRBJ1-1	TGTGCCTGGACTGTGCCCGGAGACACTGAAGCTTTCTTT	CAWTVPGDTEAFF
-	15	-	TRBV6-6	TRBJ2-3	TGTGCCAGCCTCCCGAGTTTTACTAGCACAGATACGCAGTATTTT	CASLPSFTSTDTQYF
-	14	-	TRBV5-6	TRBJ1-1	TGTGCCAGCACCCTGTCTTGGAGGAACACTGAAGCTTTCTTT	CASTLSWRNTEAFF
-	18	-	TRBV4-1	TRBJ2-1	TGCGCCAGCAGCCAAGATCTTGAAGCCGGGACTTCTTACGGTGAGCAGTTCTTC	CASSQDLEAGTSYGEQFF
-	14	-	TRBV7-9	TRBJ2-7	TGTGCCAGCAGCTTAGTATACACCCCCTACGAGCAGTACTTC	CASSLVYTPYEQYF
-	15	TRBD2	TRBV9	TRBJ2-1	TGTGCCAGCAGCCGGAGCGGGAGAACTGGCAATGAGCAGTTCTTC	CASSRSGRTGNEQFF
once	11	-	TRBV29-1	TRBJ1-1	TGCAGCGACTTCAAGAACACTGAAGCTTTCTTT	CSDFKNTEAFF
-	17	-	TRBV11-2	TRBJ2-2	TGTGCCAGCAGCCTGACGGTTGGGCGGGCGAACACCGGGGAGCTGTTTTTT	CASSLTVGRANTGELFF
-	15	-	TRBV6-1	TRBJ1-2	TGTGCCGCTACACCCGCAGGCCAGGGAAACTATGGCTACACCTTC	CAATPAGQGNYGYTF
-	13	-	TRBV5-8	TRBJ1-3	TGTGCCAGCAGCAGGGGATCTGGAAACACCATATATTTT	CASSRGSGNTIYF
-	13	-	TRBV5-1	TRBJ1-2	TGCGCCAGCAGCGCCCCAGGGGAGAGAGGCTACACCTTC	CASSAPGERGYTF
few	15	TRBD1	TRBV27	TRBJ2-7	TGTGCCAGCAGAGAAAATTACAGGGGGCAGTACGAGCAGTACTTC	CASRENYRGQYEQYF
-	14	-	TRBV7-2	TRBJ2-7	TGTGCCAGCAGCTCCTGGGAGCTCGTGGGCGAGCAGTACTTC	CASSSWELVGEQYF
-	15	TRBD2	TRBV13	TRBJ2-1	TGTGCCAGCAGCTCCCTCGGGGGAGGGTTCAATGAGCAGTTCTTC	CASSSLGGGFNEQFF
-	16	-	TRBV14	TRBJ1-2	TGTGCCAGCAGCCAAATCAGGGTCCCATCCAACTATGGCTACACCTTC	CASSQIRVPSNYGYTF
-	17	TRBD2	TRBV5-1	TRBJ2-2	TGCGCCAGCAGCTTAGAAGGGTCTAGCGGGAGTCTGGGGGAGCTGTTTTTT	CASSLEGSSGSLGELFF
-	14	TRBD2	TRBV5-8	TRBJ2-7	TGTGCCAGCAGCCCGGGACTAGCGGGTTACGAGCAGTACTTC	CASSPGLAGYEQYF
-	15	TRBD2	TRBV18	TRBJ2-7	TGTGCCAGCTCCCTTACTAGCGGGAGCTCCCACGAGCAGTACTTC	CASSLTSGSSHEQYF
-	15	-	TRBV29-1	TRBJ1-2	TGCAGCGTTGAAGTTCGACCTAGATCAGCCTATGGCTACACCTTC	CSVEVRPRSAYGYTF
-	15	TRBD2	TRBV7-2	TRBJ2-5	TGTGCCAGCAGCTCTAGCGGGGTGATCCAAGAGACCCAGTACTTC	CASSSSGVIQETQYF
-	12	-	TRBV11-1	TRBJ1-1	TGTGCCAGCAGCCCCATAGACAGTGAAGCTTTCTTT	CASSPIDSEAFF
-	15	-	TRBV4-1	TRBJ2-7	TGCGCCAGCAGCCAAGGGGGGGAAGTTATCTACGAGCAGTACTTC	CASSQGGEVIYEQYF
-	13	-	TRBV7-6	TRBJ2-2	TGTGCCAGTAGCCCAGGGGTAACCGGGGAGCTGTTTTTT	CASSPGVTGELFF
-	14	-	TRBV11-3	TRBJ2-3	TGTGCCAGCAGCTTAGACAGGGGCACAGATACGCAGTATTTT	CASSLDRGTDTQYF